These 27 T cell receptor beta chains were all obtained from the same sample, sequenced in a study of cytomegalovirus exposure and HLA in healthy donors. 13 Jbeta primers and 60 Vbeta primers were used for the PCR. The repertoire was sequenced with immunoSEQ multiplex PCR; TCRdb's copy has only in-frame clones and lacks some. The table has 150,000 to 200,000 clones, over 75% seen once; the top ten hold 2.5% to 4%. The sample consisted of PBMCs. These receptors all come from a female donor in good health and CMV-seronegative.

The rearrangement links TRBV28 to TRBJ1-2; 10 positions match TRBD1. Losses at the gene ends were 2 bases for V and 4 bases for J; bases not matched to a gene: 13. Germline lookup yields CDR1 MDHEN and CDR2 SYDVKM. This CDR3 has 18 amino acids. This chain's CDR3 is CASSLLGTRTGGGYGYTF. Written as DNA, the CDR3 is TGTGCCAGCAGTTTACTGGGAACACGGACAGGGGGTGGCTATGGCTACACCTTC.

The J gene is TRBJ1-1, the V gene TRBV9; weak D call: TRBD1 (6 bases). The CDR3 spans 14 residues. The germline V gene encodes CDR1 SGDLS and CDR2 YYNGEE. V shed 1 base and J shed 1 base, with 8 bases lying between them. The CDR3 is CASSVRQANTEAFF. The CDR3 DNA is TGTGCCAGCAGCGTAAGACAGGCGAACACTGAAGCTTTCTTT.

CDR3 loop: CASSEEGDGYGYTF. The CDR3 bases are TGTGCCAGCAGTGAAGAGGGGGACGGGTATGGCTACACCTTC. The V and J genes are TRBV2 and TRBJ1-2, with D possibly being TRBD1 (6 bases). V was clipped by 1 base and J by 5 bases, with 11 bases between them. This CDR3 has 14 amino acids. Germline loops: CDR1 SNHLY, CDR2 FYNNEI.

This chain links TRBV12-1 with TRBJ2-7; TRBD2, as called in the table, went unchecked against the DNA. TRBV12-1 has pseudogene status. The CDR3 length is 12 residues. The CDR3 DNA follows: TGTGCCAGCAGCGGTCAAGCGGGCGGGCAGTACTTC. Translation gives CASSGQAGGQYF.

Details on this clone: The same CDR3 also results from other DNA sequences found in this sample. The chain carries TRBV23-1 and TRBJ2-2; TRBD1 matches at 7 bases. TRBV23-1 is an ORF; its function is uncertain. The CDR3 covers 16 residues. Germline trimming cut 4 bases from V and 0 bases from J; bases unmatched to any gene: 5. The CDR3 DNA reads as TGCGCCAGCAGTCCCCTGGACAGGCCGAACACCGGGGAGCTGTTTTTT. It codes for CASSPLDRPNTGELFF.

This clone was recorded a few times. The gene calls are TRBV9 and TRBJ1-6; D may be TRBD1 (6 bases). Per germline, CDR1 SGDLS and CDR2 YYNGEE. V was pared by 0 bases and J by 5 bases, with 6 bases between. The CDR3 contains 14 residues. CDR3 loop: CASSVAGDNSPLHF. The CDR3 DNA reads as TGTGCCAGCAGCGTAGCAGGGGATAATTCACCCCTCCACTTT.

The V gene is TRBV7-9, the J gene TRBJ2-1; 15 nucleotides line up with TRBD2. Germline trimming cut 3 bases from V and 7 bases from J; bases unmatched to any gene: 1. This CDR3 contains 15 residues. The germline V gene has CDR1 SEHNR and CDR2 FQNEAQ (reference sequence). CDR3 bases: TGTGCCAGCAGCTTTGGGACTAGCGGGAGGAATGAGCAGTTCTTC. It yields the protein CASSFGTSGRNEQFF.

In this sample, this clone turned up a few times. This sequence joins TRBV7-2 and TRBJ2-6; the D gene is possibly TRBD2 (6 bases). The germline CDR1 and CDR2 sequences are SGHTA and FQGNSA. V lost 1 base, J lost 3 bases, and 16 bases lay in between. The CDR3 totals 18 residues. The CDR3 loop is CASSLGAGDFGGANVLTF. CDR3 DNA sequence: TGTGCCAGCAGCTTAGGAGCTGGGGACTTCGGTGGGGCCAACGTCCTGACTTTC.

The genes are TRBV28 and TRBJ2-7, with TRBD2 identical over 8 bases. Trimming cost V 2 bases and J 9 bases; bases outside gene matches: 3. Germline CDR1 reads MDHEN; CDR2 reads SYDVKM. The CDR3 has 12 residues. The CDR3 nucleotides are TGTGCCAGCAGTTTAAAGGGACTAGTGCAGTACTTC. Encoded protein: CASSLKGLVQYF.

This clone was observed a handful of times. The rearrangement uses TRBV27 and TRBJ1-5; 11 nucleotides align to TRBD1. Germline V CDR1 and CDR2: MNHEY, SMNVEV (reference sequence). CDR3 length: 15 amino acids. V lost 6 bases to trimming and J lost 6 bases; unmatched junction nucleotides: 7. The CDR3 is CASRPEDRGPQPQHF. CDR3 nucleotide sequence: TGTGCCAGCAGGCCGGAGGACAGGGGGCCTCAGCCCCAGCATTTT.

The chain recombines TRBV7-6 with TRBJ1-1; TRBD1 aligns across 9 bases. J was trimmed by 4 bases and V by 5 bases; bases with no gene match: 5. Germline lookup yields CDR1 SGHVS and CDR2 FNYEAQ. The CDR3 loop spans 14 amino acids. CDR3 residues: CASSPRQGVTEAFF. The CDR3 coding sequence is TGTGCCAGCAGCCCCAGACAGGGGGTCACTGAAGCTTTCTTT.

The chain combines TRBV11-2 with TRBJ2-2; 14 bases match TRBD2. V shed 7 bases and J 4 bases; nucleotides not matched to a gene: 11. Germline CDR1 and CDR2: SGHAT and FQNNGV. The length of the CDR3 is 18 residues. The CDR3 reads CASIKGTSGSFGTGELFF. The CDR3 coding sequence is TGTGCCAGCATCAAAGGGACTAGCGGGAGTTTTGGCACCGGGGAGCTGTTTTTT.

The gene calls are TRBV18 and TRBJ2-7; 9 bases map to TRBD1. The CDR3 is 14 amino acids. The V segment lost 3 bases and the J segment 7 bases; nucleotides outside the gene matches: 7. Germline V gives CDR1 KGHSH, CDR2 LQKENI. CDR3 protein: CASSPPGTGWEQYF. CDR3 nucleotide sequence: TGTGCCAGCTCACCCCCCGGGACAGGGTGGGAGCAGTACTTC.

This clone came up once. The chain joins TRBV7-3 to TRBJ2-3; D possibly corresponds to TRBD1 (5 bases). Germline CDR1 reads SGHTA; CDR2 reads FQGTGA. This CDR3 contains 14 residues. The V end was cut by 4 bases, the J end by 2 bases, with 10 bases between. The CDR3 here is CASSSRQFTDTQYF. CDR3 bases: TGTGCCAGCAGCTCGCGACAGTTCACAGATACGCAGTATTTT.

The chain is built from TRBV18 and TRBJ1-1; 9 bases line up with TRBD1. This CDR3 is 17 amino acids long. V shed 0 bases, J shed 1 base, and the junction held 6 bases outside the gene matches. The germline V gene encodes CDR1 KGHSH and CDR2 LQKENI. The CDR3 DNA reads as TGTGCCAGCTCACCACCGTCCCGGGACAGGGCGAACACTGAAGCTTTCTTT. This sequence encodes CASSPPSRDRANTEAFF.

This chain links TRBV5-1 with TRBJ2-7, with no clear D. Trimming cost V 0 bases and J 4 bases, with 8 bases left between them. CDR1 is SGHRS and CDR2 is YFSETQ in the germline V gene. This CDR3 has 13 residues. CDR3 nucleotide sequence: TGCGCCAGCAGCTTGGAGGTAGCTTACGAGCAGTACTTC. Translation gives CASSLEVAYEQYF.

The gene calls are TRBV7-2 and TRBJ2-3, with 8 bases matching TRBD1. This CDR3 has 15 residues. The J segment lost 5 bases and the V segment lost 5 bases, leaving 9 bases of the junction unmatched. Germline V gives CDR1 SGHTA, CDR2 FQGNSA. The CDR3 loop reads CASSSRGHGGDTQYF. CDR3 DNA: TGTGCCAGCAGCAGCAGGGGGCACGGGGGAGATACGCAGTATTTT.

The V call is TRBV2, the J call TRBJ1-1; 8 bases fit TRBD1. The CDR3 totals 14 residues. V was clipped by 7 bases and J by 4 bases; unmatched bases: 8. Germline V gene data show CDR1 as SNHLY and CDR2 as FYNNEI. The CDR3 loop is CASTRQGRFTEAFF. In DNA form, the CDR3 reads TGTGCCAGCACCAGACAGGGGAGGTTCACTGAAGCTTTCTTT.

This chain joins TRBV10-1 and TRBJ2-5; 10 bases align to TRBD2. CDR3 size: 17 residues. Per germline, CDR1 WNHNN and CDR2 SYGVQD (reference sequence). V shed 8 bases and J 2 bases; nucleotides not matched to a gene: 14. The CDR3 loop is CASAGLASGGPQETQYF. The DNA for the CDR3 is TGCGCCAGCGCAGGCTTGGCTAGCGGGGGACCTCAAGAGACCCAGTACTTC.

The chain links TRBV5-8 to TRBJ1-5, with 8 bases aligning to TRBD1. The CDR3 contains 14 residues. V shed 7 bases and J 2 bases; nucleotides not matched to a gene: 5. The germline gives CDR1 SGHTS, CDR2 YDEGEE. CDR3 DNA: TGTGCCAGCGCCCCAGGGGGCGGCAATCAGCCCCAGCATTTT. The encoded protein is CASAPGGGNQPQHF.

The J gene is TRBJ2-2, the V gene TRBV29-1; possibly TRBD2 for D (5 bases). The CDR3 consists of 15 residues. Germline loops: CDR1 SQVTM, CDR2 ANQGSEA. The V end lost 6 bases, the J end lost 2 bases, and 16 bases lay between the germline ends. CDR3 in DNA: TGCAGCGTGGGAGTTGCAGGTACAAACACCGGGGAGCTGTTTTTT. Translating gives CSVGVAGTNTGELFF.

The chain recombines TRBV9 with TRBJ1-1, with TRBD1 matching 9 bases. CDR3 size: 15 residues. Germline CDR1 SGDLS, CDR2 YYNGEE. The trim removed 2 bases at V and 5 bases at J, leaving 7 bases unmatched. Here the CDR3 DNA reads TGTGCCAGCAGCGTTCCCGACAGGGGGGGTACTGAAGCTTTCTTT. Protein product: CASSVPDRGGTEAFF.

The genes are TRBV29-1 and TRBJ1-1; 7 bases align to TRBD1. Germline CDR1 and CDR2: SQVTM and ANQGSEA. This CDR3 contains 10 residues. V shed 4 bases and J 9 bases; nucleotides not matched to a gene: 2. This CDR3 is CSVGDRQAFF. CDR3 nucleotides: TGCAGCGTTGGGGACAGACAAGCTTTCTTT.

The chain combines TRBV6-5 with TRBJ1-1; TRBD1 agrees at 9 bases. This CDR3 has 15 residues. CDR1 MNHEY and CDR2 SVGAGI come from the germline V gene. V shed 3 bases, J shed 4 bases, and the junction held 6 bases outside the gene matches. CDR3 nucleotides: TGTGCCAGCAGTTATATGGGACAGGGTTCCACTGAAGCTTTCTTT. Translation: CASSYMGQGSTEAFF.

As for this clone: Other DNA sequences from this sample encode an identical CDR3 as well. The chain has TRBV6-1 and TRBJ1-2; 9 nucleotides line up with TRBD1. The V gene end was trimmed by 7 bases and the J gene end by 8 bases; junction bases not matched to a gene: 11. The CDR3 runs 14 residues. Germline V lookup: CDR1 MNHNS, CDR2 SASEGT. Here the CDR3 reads CASTWTGAIYGYTF. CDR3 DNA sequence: TGTGCCAGCACCTGGACAGGGGCCATCTACGGCTACACCTTC.

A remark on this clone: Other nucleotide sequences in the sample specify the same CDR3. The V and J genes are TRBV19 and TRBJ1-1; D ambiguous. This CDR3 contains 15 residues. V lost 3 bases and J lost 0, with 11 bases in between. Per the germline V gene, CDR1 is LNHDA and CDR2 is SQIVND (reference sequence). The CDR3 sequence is CASSIPAGVNTEAFF. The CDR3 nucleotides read TGTGCCAGTAGTATCCCAGCTGGAGTGAACACTGAAGCTTTCTTT.

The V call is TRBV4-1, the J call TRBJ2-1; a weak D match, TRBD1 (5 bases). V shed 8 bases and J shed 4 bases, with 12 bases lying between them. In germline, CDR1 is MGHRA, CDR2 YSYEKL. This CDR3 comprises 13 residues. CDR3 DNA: TGCGCCAGCGGGCAGGGAACTTACAATGAGCAGTTCTTC. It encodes CASGQGTYNEQFF.